Each of the 3 T cell receptor beta chains below was sequenced from the same sample in a study of cytotoxic CD8 clonotypes in ibrutinib-treated CLL. Here immunoSEQ multiplex PCR was the method, and the copy in TCRdb shows in-frame clones only, minus some. The table lists 150,000 to 200,000 clones, about 88% of them singletons. This specimen consisted of PBMCs, obtained at disease progression, from a patient treated with ibrutinib. These receptors came from a human donor with chronic lymphocytic leukemia.

The V and J genes are TRBV6-5 and TRBJ2-2; D not certain. Germline V CDR1 and CDR2: MNHEY, SVGAGI. The CDR3 consists of 13 residues. With 8 bases removed from V and 4 bases from J, the gap between germline ends came to 11 bases. CDR3 sequence: CASRARVTGELFF. The CDR3 DNA reads as TGTGCCAGCCGGGCAAGGGTCACCGGGGAGCTGTTTTTT.

Written as DNA, the CDR3 is TGCAGCGCTGGACAGGCTAACACCGGGGAGCTGTTTTTT. It specifies CSAGQANTGELFF. The chain is built from TRBV29-1 and TRBJ2-2; 7 bases fit TRBD1. Germline trimming cut 7 bases from V and 2 bases from J; bases unmatched to any gene: 4. The germline CDR1 and CDR2 sequences are SQVTM and ANQGSEA. This CDR3 is 13 amino acids long.

This chain joins TRBV6-1 and TRBJ1-1; weak D call: TRBD1 (6 bases). Trimming removed 6 bases from V and 6 bases from J, with 14 bases in between. This CDR3 has 13 amino acids. Germline CDR1 is MNHNS and CDR2 is SASEGT. The CDR3 region has the DNA TGTGCCAGCAGGACTCTGTCAGGGGCTGAAGCTTTCTTT. This codes for CASRTLSGAEAFF.